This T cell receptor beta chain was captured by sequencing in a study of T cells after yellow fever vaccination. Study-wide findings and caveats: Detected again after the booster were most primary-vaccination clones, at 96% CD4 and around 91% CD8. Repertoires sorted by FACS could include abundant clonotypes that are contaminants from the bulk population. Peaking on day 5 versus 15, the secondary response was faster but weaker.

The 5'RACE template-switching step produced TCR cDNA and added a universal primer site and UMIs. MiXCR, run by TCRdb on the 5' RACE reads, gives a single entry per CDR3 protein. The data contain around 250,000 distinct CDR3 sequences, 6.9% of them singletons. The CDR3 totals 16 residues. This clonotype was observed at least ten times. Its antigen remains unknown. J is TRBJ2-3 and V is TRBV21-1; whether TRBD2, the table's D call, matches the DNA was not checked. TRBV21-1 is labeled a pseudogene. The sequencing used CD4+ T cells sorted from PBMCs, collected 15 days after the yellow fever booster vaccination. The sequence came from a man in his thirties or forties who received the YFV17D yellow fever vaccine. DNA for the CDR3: TGTGCCAGCAGCAAAGTAACGGCGGGAGCCGCAGATACGCAGTATTTT. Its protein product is CASSKVTAGAADTQYF.